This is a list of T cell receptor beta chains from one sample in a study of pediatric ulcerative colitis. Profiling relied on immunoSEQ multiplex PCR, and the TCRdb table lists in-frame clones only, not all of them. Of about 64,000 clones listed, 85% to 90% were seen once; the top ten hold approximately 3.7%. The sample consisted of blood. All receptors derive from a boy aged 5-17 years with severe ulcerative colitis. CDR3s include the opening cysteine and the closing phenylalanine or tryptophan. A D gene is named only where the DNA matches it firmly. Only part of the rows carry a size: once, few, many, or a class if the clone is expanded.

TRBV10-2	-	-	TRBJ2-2	CASRETGTSNTGELFF	TGCGCCAGCAGAGAGACCGGGACATCGAACACCGGGGAGCTGTTTTTT
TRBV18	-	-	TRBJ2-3	CASSRGLADTQYF	TGTGCCAGCTCACGTGGATTAGCAGATACGCAGTATTTT
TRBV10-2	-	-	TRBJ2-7	CASTPQEGSVYEQYF	TGCGCCAGCACCCCTCAGGAAGGGAGCGTCTACGAGCAGTACTTC
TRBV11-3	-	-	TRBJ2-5	CASSLGGQLQETQYF	TGTGCCAGCAGCTTAGGAGGACAACTACAAGAGACCCAGTACTTC
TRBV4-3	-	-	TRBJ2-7	CASSQDPGSYEQYF	TGCGCCAGCAGCCAAGATCCGGGGTCCTACGAGCAGTACTTC
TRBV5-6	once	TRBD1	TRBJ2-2	CASSPGTAGTNTGELFF	TGTGCCAGCAGCCCTGGGACAGCAGGGACGAACACCGGGGAGCTGTTTTTT
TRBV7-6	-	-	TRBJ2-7	CASSLLQTDSYEQYF	TGTGCCAGCAGCTTACTACAGACTGACTCCTACGAGCAGTACTTC
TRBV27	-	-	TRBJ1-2	CASSGFDSNYGYTF	TGTGCCAGCAGTGGGTTCGACAGTAACTATGGCTACACCTTC
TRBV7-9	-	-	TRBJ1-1	CASRFDSVWTEAFF	TGTGCCAGCAGGTTTGACAGCGTATGGACTGAAGCTTTCTTT
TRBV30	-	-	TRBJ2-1	CACLKSSGRDNEQFF	TGTGCCTGCCTAAAGTCGAGCGGGCGAGACAATGAGCAGTTCTTC
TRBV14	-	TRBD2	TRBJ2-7	CASSQTPGLAGGPIHEQYF	TGTGCCAGCAGCCAGACCCCGGGACTAGCGGGAGGGCCAATCCACGAGCAGTACTTC
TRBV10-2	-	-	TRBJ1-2	CASSEPTGGYGYTF	TGCGCCAGCAGTGAGCCTACGGGCGGCTATGGCTACACCTTC
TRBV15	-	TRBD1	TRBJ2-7	CATSREQGALDEQYF	TGTGCCACCAGCAGAGAGCAGGGGGCTTTGGACGAGCAGTACTTC
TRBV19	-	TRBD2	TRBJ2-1	CASSIDRGTSAYNEQFF	TGTGCCAGTAGTATAGATCGGGGGACTAGCGCATACAATGAGCAGTTCTTC
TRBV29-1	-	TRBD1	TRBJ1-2	CSVRQGNGGYTF	TGCAGCGTTCGACAGGGTAATGGGGGCTACACCTTC
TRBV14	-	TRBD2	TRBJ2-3	CASSLGTSGSADTQYF	TGTGCCAGCAGCCTTGGGACTAGCGGGAGTGCAGATACGCAGTATTTT
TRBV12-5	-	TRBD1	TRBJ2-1	CASGSGTGVNEQFF	TGTGCTAGTGGTTCCGGGACAGGGGTCAATGAGCAGTTCTTC
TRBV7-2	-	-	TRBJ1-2	CASSLEVGGFGYTF	TGTGCCAGCAGCTTAGAGGTGGGAGGATTCGGCTACACCTTC
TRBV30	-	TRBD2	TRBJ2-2	CAWTSGTYPGRELFF	TGTGCCTGGACTAGCGGGACATACCCCGGTCGGGAGCTGTTTTTT
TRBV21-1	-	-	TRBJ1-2	CASSTWDRHNYGYTF	TGTGCCAGCAGCACATGGGACAGGCACAACTATGGCTACACCTTC
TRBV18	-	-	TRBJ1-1	CASSPGLGTTEAFF	TGTGCCAGCTCACCTGGTCTGGGGACCACTGAAGCTTTCTTT
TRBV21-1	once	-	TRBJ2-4	CASSTGVNEENIAKNIQYF	TGTGCCAGCAGCACGGGGGTGAATGAAGAGAACATAGCCAAAAACATTCAGTACTTC
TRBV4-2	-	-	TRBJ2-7	CASSLSNGLGVSGEQYF	TGTGCCAGCAGCTTATCTAACGGCCTAGGGGTTTCGGGCGAGCAGTACTTC
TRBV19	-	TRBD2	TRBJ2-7	CASSTGTSLREQYF	TGTGCCAGTAGTACGGGGACTAGCTTGCGCGAGCAGTACTTC
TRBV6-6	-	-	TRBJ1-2	CASTRTANYGYTF	TGTGCCAGCACGAGGACGGCTAACTATGGCTACACCTTC
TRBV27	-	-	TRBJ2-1	CASSLQGNEQFF	TGTGCCAGCAGTTTACAGGGGAATGAGCAGTTCTTC
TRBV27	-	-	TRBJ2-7	CASSFRGLLYEQYF	TGTGCCAGCAGTTTCAGGGGCCTCCTCTACGAGCAGTACTTC
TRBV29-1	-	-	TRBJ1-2	CSVVSPREGSNYGYTF	TGCAGCGTTGTCTCCCCGAGGGAGGGGTCTAACTATGGCTACACCTTC
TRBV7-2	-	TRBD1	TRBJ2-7	CASSLDRGPYEQYF	TGTGCCAGCAGCCTGGACAGGGGCCCCTACGAGCAGTACTTC
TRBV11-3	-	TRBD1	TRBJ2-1	CASSQGQGARVAEQFF	TGTGCCAGCAGCCAAGGACAGGGGGCGAGAGTGGCTGAGCAGTTCTTC
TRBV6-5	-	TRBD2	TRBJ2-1	CASSRTSGPNEQFF	TGTGCCAGCAGTCGGACTAGCGGGCCTAATGAGCAGTTCTTC
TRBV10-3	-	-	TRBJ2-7	CAISVAGESPSYEQYF	TGTGCCATCAGTGTTGCCGGGGAGTCCCCATCCTACGAGCAGTACTTC
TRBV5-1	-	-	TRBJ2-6	CASSSDGFSGANVLTF	TGCGCCAGCAGCTCTGACGGTTTCTCTGGGGCCAACGTCCTGACTTTC
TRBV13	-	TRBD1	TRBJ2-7	CASSYTVLTGASYEQYF	TGTGCCAGCAGTTACACCGTGTTGACAGGGGCCAGCTACGAGCAGTACTTC
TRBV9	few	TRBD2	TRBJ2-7	CASSRTSSSYEQYF	TGTGCCAGCAGCCGGACTAGCAGCTCCTACGAGCAGTACTTC
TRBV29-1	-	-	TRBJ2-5	CSVEHTIETQYF	TGCAGCGTTGAACACACTATAGAGACCCAGTACTTC
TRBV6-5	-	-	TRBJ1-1	CASRGQMNTEAFF	TGTGCCAGCAGGGGGCAGATGAACACTGAAGCTTTCTTT
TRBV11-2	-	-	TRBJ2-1	CASSLLSSSYNEQFF	TGTGCCAGCAGCTTACTTTCGAGCTCCTACAATGAGCAGTTCTTC
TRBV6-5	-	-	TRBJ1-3	CASSLGNTIYF	TGTGCCAGCAGTCTCGGAAACACCATATATTTT
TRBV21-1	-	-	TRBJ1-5	CASSKTRAPDLFNQPQHF	TGTGCCAGCAGCAAAACCAGAGCCCCCGACCTATTCAATCAGCCCCAGCATTTT